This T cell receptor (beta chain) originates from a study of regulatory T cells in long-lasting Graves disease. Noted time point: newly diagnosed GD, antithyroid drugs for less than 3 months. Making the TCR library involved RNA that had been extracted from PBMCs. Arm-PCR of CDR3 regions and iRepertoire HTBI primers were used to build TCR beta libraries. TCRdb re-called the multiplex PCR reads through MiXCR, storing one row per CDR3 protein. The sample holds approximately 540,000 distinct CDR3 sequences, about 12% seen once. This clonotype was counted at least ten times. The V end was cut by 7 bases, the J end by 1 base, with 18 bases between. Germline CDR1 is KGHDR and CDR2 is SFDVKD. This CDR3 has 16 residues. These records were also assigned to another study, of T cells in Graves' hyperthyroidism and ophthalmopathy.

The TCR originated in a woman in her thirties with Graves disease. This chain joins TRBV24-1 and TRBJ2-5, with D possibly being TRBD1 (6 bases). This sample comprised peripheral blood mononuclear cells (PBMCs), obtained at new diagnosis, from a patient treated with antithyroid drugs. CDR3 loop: CATSQRQAWGQETQYF. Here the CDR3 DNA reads TGTGCCACCAGCCAACGACAGGCTTGGGGCCAAGAGACCCAGTACTTC.